The 3 T cell receptor beta chains below come from one sample, sequenced in a study of cytomegalovirus exposure and HLA in healthy donors. Researchers ran the PCR with 60 Vbeta and 13 Jbeta primers. Here immunoSEQ multiplex PCR was the method, and the copy in TCRdb shows in-frame clones only, minus some. The sample holds more than 150,000 clones, 82% seen once. Sequenced: PBMCs. The source is a man in his forties in good health and CMV-seronegative.

The chain has TRBV19 and TRBJ1-4, with D perhaps matching TRBD1 (6 bases). This CDR3 comprises 12 residues. The V and J ends lost 4 bases and 8 bases respectively, with 8 bases between them. Germline CDR1 LNHDA, CDR2 SQIVND (reference sequence). The CDR3 DNA reads TGTGCCAGTAGTAATCAGGGGGAAAAACTGTTTTTT. Its translation: CASSNQGEKLFF. Together with reference TRBV19 and TRBJ1-4, the CDR3 gives the full variable domain: DGGITQSPKYLFRKEGQNVTLSCEQNLNHDAMYWYRQDPGQGLRLIYYSQIVNDFQKGDIAEGYSVSREKKESFPLTVTSAQKNPTAFYLCASSNQGEKLFFGSGTQLSVL.

V usage is TRBV28 and J usage is TRBJ2-1, with TRBD2 matching 15 bases. V lost 6 bases, J lost 0 bases, and 6 bases stayed unmatched. From germline, CDR1 is MDHEN and CDR2 SYDVKM. The CDR3 totals 18 residues. DNA for the CDR3: TGTGCCAGCAGCGGGACTAGCGGGGGGTTTAGCTCCTACAATGAGCAGTTCTTC. Its translation is CASSGTSGGFSSYNEQFF.

The chain links TRBV2 to TRBJ2-7; 15 bases agree with TRBD2. With V trimmed by 4 bases and J by 4 bases, 2 bases remained unmatched. The CDR3 has 15 residues. CDR1 is SNHLY and CDR2 is FYNNEI in the germline V gene. CDR3 sequence (DNA): TGTGCCAGCAGTGCCGGACTAGCGGGGGGGTACGAGCAGTACTTC. Its translation is CASSAGLAGGYEQYF.